This T cell receptor (beta chain) was sequenced during a study of shared clonotypes between healthy human individuals. In the study overall: Contributing individuals were two females and a few males aged 18 to 49.

V was shortened by 6 bases and J by 0 bases, with 7 bases between the two germline ends. The length of the CDR3 is 13 residues. The germline V gene encodes CDR1 SGHTA and CDR2 FQGNSA. Points on this clone: Its antigen is unknown.

Terminally differentiated effector memory CD45RA+ cells were left out of the naive CD8 fraction, which was CD45RO-negative and positively selected for CCR7. TCRdb keeps only in-frame clones here, not all; method: immunoSEQ multiplex PCR. The repertoire holds roughly 2,000,000 clones, with around 96% as singletons. Study outcomes and limitations: Non-shared clonotypes showed lower generation probabilities than clonotypes common to all four donors. Collection of samples was limited to blood; tissue repertoires likely differ.

The TCR sequence derives from a man between 18 and 29 years old in good health. The specimen was naive CD8+ T cells sorted from blood. This chain links TRBV7-2 with TRBJ2-3; TRBD1 might be the D (5 bases). CDR3 sequence (DNA): TGTGCCAGCAGAAAGGGGAGCACAGATACGCAGTATTTT. Translated, it gives CASRKGSTDTQYF. The whole variable domain, remainder taken from reference TRBV7-2 and TRBJ2-3, is GAGVSQSPSNKVTEKGKDVELRCDPISGHTALYWYRQSLGQGLEFLIYFQGNSAPDKSGLPSDRFSAERTGGSVSTLTIQRTQQEDSAVYLCASRKGSTDTQYFGPGTRLTVL.